This T cell receptor (beta chain) was found in a study of cytomegalovirus exposure and HLA in healthy donors. Study-wide results and caveats: Generally TCR sequences proved uncommon, though certain public TCRs appeared in numerous donors. An analysis was carried out later, and it reportedly showed fewer N-insertions in an Asian-associated ancestry cluster than the 666-donor mean.

After removal of 2 bases from V and 6 bases from J, the junction contained 0 bases not matched to a gene. The CDR3 loop spans 14 amino acids. CDR1 and CDR2 from the germline V gene are MRHNA and SNTAGT. Worth noting for this clone: Its antigen remains unknown.

The PCR ran on 60 Vbeta and 13 Jbeta primers. Method: immunoSEQ multiplex PCR; TCRdb's copy keeps in-frame clones and lacks some. The table includes some 170,000 clones, approximately 70% detected once. The specimen sequenced was PBMCs. The gene calls are TRBV6-4 and TRBJ2-2; 10 nucleotides line up with TRBD2. The receptor's source is a human donor in good health. The CDR3 protein is CASSDLAGAGELFF. The DNA for the CDR3 is TGTGCCAGCAGTGACCTAGCGGGGGCCGGGGAGCTGTTTTTT.